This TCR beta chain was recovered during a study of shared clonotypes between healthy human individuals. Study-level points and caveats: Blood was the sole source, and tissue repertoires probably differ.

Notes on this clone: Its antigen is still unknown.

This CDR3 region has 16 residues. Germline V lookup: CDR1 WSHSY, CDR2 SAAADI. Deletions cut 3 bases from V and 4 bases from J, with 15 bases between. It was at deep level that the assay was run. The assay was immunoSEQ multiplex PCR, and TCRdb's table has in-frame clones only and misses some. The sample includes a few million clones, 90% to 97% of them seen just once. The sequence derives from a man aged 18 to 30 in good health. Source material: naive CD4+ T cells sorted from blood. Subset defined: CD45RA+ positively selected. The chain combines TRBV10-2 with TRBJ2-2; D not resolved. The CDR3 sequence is CASSDSYRALTGELFF. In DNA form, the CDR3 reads TGCGCCAGCAGTGACTCTTACCGGGCCCTCACCGGGGAGCTGTTTTTT.